A selection of T cell receptor beta chains follows, all from one sample in a study of T cell clones after liver transplantation. Sequenced by immunoSEQ multiplex PCR; TCRdb stores in-frame clones only, minus some. The repertoire holds some 80,000 clones, with around four fifths as singletons. The input for sequencing was CD4+ T cells from blood, taken roughly 48 months after liver transplant. All receptors come from a human patient who received a liver transplant. Some of the T cells may derive from the graft donor. The CDR3 runs from the conserved cysteine through the conserved F or W. Clone size is shown for a subset of rows, as once, few, many or a class of expanded clone.

clone_size: .; v_call: TRBV5-4; cdr3_aa: CASSRQGGAYNEQFF
clone_size: many; v_call: TRBV19; cdr3_aa: CASSRGLAYFDEQYF
clone_size: few; v_call: TRBV2; cdr3_aa: CASRQGWSQPQHF
clone_size: .; v_call: TRBV7-3; cdr3_aa: CASSLGPPRGGINQETQYF
clone_size: .; v_call: TRBV7-6; cdr3_aa: CASPTNKGTGDAYGYTF
clone_size: .; v_call: TRBV5-1; cdr3_aa: CASSGGQDNEQFF
clone_size: once; v_call: TRBV23-1; cdr3_aa: CASSLKIRDGPSGANVLTF
clone_size: .; v_call: TRBV10-2; cdr3_aa: CASMGADDF
clone_size: .; v_call: TRBV25-1; cdr3_aa: CASHHRVFLSWNEQYF
clone_size: once; v_call: TRBV9; cdr3_aa: CASSVTGDGTGELFF
clone_size: .; v_call: TRBV11-3; cdr3_aa: CASRSSRTNEQFF
clone_size: few; v_call: TRBV19; cdr3_aa: CAASGTGLSREQFF
clone_size: .; v_call: TRBV7-8; cdr3_aa: CASSLSTGQGSYEQYF
clone_size: .; v_call: TRBV9; cdr3_aa: CASSVVGKEPYTGELFF
clone_size: few; v_call: TRBV29-1; cdr3_aa: CSATGPIIEQFF
clone_size: .; v_call: TRBV7-6; cdr3_aa: CASSHGQGAGAFF